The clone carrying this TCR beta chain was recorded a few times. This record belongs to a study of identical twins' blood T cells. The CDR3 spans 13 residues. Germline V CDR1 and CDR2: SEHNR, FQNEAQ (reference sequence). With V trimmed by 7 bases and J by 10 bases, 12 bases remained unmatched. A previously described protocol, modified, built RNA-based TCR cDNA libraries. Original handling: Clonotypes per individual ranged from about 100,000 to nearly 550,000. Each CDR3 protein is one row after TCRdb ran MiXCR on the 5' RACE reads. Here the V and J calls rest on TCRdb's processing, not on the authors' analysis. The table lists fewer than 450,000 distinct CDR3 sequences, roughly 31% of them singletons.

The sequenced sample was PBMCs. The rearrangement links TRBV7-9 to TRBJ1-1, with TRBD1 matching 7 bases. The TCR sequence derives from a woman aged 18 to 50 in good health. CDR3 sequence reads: CASTSSRGRPAFF. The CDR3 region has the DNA TGTGCCAGCACCTCGAGTAGGGGGCGCCCAGCTTTCTTT.